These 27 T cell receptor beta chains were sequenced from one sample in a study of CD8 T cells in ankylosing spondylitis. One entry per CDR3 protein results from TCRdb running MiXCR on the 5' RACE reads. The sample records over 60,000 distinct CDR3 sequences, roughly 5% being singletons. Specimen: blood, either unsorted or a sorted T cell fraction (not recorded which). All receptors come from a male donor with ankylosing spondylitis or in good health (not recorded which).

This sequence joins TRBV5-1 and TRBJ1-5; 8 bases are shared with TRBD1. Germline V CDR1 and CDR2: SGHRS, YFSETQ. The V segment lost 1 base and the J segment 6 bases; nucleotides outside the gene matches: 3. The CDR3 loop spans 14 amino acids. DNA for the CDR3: TGCGCCAGCAGCTTGTTTACAGGGGGTCAGCCCCAGCATTTT. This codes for CASSLFTGGQPQHF.

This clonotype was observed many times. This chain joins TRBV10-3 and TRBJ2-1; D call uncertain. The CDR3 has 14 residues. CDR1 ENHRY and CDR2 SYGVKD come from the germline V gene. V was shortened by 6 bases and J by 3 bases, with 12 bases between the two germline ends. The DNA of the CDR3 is TGTGCCATCAGACACGGCGAGGTCTACAATGAGCAGTTCTTC. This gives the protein CAIRHGEVYNEQFF.

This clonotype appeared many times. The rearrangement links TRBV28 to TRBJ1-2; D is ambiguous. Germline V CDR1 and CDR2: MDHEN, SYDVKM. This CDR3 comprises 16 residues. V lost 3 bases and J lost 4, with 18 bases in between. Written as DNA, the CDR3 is TGTGCCAGCAGTTTGTCAGGCCCCGGGCTCATCTATGGCTACACCTTC. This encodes CASSLSGPGLIYGYTF.

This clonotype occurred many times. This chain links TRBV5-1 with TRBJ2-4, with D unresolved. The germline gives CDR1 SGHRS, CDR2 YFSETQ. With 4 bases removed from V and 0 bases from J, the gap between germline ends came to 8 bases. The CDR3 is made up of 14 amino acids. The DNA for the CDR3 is TGCGCCAGCAGCAATGAGAGAGCCAAAAACATTCAGTACTTC. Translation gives CASSNERAKNIQYF.

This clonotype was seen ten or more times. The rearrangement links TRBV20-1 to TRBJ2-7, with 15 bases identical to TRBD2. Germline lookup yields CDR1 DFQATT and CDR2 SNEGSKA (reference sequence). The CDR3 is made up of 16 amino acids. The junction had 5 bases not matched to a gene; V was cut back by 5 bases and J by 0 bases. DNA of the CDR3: TGCAGTGCTCGCGGGACTAGCGGGGGGCACTCCTACGAGCAGTACTTC. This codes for CSARGTSGGHSYEQYF.

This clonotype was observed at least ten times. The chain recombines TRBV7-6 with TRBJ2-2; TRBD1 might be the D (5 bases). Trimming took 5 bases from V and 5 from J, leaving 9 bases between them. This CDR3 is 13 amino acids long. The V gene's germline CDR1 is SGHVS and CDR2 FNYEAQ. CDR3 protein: CASSAQETGELFF. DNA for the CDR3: TGTGCCAGCAGCGCACAGGAAACCGGGGAGCTGTTTTTT. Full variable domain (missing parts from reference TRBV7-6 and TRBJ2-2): GAGVSQSPRYKVTKRGQDVALRCDPISGHVSLYWYRQALGQGPEFLTYFNYEAQQDKSGLPNDRFSAERPEGSISTLTIQRTEQRDSAMYRCASSAQETGELFFGEGSRLTVL.

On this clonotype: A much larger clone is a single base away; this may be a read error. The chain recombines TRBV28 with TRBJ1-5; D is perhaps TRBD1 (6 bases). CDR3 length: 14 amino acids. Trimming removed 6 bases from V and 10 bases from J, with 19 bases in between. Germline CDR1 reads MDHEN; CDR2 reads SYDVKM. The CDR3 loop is CASSFHRVPRPQHF. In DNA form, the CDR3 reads TGTGCCAGCAGCTTCCACAGGGTCCCTCGTCCCCAGCATTTT.

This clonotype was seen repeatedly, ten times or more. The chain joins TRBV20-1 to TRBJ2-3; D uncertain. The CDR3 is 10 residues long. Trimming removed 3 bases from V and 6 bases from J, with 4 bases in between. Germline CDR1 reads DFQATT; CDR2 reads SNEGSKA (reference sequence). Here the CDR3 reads CSASRDTQYF. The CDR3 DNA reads TGCAGTGCTAGTCGGGATACGCAGTATTTT.

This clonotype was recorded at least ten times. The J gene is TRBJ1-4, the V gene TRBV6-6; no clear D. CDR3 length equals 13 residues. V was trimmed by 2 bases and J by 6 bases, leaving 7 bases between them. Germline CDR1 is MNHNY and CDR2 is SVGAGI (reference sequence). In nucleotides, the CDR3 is TGTGCCAGCAGTTACCGCCGCGATGAAAAACTGTTTTTT. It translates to CASSYRRDEKLFF.

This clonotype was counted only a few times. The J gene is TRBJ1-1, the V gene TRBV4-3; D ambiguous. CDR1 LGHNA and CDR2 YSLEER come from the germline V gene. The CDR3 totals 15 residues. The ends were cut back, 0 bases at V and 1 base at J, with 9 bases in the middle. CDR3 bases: TGCGCCAGCAGCCAAGAGGGCAGGACGAACACTGAAGCTTTCTTT. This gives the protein CASSQEGRTNTEAFF.

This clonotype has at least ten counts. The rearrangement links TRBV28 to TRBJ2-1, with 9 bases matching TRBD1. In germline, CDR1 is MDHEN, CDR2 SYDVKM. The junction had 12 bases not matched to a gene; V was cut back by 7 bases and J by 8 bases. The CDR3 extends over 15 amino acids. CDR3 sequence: CASIVPGQGRDEQFF. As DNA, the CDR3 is TGTGCCAGCATCGTCCCGGGACAGGGTCGAGATGAGCAGTTCTTC.

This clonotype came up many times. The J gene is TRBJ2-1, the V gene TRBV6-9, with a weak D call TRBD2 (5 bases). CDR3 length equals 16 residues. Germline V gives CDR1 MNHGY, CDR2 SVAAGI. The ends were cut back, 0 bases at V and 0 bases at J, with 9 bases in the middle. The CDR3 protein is CASSYSGISSYNEQFF. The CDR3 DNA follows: TGTGCCAGCAGTTATTCCGGGATAAGCTCCTACAATGAGCAGTTCTTC.

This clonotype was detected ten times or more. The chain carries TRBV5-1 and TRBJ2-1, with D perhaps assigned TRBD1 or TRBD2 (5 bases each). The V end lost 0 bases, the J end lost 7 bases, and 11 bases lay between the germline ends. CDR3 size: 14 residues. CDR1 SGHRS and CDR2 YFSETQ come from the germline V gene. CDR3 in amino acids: CASSLGDVPNEQFF. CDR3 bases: TGCGCCAGCAGCTTGGGGGACGTTCCAAATGAGCAGTTCTTC. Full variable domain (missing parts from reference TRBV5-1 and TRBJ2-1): KAGVTQTPRYLIKTRGQQVTLSCSPISGHRSVSWYQQTPGQGLQFLFEYFSETQRNKGNFPGRFSGRQFSNSRSEMNVSTLELGDSALYLCASSLGDVPNEQFFGPGTRLTVL.

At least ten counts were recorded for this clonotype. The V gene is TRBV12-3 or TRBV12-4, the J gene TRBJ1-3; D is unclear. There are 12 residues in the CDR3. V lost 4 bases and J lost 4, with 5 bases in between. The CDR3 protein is CASSSRGNTIYF. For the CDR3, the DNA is TGTGCCAGCAGTTCAAGAGGAAACACCATATATTTT.

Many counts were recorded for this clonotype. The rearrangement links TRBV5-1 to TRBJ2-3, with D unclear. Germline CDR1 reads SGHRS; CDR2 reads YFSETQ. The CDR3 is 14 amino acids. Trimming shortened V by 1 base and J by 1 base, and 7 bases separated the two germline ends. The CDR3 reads CASSLWAGTDTQYF. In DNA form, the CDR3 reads TGCGCCAGCAGCTTGTGGGCTGGCACAGATACGCAGTATTTT.

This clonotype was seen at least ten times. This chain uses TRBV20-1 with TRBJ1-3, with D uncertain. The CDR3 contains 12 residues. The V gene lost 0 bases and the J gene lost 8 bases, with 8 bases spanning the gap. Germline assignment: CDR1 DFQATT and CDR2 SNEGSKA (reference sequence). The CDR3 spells CSARDQRDTIYF. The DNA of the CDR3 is TGCAGTGCTAGAGATCAGAGGGACACCATATATTTT.

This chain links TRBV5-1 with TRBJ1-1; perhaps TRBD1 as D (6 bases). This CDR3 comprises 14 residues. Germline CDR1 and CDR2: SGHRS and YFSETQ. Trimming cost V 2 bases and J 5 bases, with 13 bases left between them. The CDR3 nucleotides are TGCGCCAGCAGCTTAGGGCCGGGACAAACTGAAGCTTTCTTT. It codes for CASSLGPGQTEAFF.

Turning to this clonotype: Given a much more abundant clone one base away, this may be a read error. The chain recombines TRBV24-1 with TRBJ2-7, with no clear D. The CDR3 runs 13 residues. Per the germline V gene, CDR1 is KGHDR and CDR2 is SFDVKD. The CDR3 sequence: CAASDLSSYEQYF. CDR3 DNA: TGTGCCGCCAGTGATTTGAGCAGTTACGAGCAGTACTTC.

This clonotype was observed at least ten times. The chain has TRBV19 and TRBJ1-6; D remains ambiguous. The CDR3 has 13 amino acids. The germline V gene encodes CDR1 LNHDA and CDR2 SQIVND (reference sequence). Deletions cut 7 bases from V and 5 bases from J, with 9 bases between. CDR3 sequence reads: CASMASNNSPLHF. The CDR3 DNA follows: TGTGCCAGTATGGCAAGCAATAATTCACCCCTCCACTTT.

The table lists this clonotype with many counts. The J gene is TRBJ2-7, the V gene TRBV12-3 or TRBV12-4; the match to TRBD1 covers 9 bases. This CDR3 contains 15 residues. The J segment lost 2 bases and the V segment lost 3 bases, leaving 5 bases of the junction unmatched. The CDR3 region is CASSFPGQGTYEQYF. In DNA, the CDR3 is TGTGCCAGCAGTTTTCCCGGACAGGGGACCTACGAGCAGTACTTC.

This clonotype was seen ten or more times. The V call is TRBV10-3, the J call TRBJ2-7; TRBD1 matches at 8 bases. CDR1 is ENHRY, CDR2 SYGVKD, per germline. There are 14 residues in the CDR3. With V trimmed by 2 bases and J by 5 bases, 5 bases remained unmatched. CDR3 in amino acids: CAISENDRGDEQYF. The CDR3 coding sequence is TGTGCCATCAGTGAGAACGACAGGGGCGACGAGCAGTACTTC.

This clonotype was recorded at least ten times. The CDR3 DNA follows: TGTGCCAGCAGTTCCTTCATCCGGGACTACGAGCAGTACTTC. It translates to CASSSFIRDYEQYF. The chain is built from TRBV25-1 and TRBJ2-7; D is perhaps TRBD2 (5 bases). CDR1 MGHDK and CDR2 SYGVNS come from the germline V gene. V was clipped by 5 bases and J by 3 bases, with 14 bases between them. The CDR3 sequence is 14 residues long.

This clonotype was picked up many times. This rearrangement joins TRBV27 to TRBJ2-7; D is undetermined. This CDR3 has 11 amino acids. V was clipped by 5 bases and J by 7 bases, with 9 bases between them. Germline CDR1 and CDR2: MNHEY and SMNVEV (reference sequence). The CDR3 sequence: CASSGMGEQYF. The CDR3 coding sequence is TGTGCCAGCAGTGGGATGGGTGAGCAGTACTTC.

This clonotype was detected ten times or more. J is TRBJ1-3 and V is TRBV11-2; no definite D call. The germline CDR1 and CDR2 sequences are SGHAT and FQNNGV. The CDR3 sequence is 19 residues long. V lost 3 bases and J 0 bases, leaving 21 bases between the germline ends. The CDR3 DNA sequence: TGTGCCAGCAGCTTTCCGACCGCCGGTGGCGACCCCTCTGGAAACACCATATATTTT. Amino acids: CASSFPTAGGDPSGNTIYF.

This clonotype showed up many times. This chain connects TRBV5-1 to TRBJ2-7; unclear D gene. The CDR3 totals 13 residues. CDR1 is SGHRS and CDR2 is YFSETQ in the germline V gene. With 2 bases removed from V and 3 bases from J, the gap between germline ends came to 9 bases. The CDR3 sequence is CASSLMGFYEQYF. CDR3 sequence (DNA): TGCGCCAGCAGCTTAATGGGATTCTACGAGCAGTACTTC.

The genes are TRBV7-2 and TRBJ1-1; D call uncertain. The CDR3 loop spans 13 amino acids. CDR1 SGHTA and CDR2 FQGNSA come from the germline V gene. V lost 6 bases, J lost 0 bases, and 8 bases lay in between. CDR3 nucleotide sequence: TGTGCCAGCAGTTCGACGTTGAACACTGAAGCTTTCTTT. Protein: CASSSTLNTEAFF. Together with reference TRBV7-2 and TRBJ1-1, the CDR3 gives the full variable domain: GAGVSQSPSNKVTEKGKDVELRCDPISGHTALYWYRQSLGQGLEFLIYFQGNSAPDKSGLPSDRFSAERTGGSVSTLTIQRTQQEDSAVYLCASSSTLNTEAFFGQGTRLTVV.

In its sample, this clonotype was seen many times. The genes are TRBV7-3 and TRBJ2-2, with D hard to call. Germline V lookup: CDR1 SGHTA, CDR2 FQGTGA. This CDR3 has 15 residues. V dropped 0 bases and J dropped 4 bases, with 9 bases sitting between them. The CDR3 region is CASSLTGSGTGELFF. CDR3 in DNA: TGTGCCAGCAGCTTAACTGGATCGGGCACCGGGGAGCTGTTTTTT.